This T cell receptor beta chain was identified during a study of molecular identifiers for immune sequencing clone quantification (dated by TCRdb to the late 2010s). Background for the entire study: For a replicate experiment, RNA from approximately 20,000 or 100,000 naive CD8 T cells was divided into five aliquots, of which four were sequenced. This methods study benchmarked molecular-identifier clustering-based TCR repertoire sequencing (MIDCIRS) and TCR RNA copy counting, using CD8 T cells to do so.

This clonotype was seen only a few times. What antigen it recognizes has not been identified. No base quality values were provided; no much bigger clone lies one nucleotide off. General findings and caveats noted by the study authors: Clones above 20 RNA copies held over 97% of molecules in CMV-specific effector cells but under 1% in naive cells. Highly expanded clone sizes could be underestimated if identical TCR molecules share a barcode. The naive libraries included spiked-in Jurkat TCR RNA (around nine copies' worth), and this Jurkat TCR RNA is not part of the donor repertoire. When barcode sub-clustering was omitted, TCR diversity was inflated by chimeric consensus sequences, with chimeras reaching as high as 47%. A single cell's worth of spiked-in Jurkat TCR RNA was reported detectable even among under 1.1 million naive CD8 T cells. Modeling estimated 3 to 3.5 recovered TCR RNA copies per cell, compared with roughly 10 by digital PCR, which implies around 33% capture efficiency.

V was cut back by 4 bases and J by 3 bases, leaving a gap of 10 bases between them. The germline V gene (reference sequence) specifies GTSNPN as CDR1 and SVGIG as CDR2. The CDR3 starts with the cysteine, ends with the phenylalanine, and has 13 residues. Here the CDR3 DNA is all that survives: 39 bases in frame from base 1. Naive CD8 T cell libraries were made from around 18,000 to 910,000 sorted cells using 10%, 30% or 50% of purified RNA. Naive CD8 T cells were FACS-sorted as CD8+CD4-CCR7+CD45RA+ on a BD FACSAria II into RLT Plus buffer. To test detection sensitivity, Jurkat RNA equal to 9 to 10 TCR copies was added to samples of about 20,000-1,000,000 naive CD8 T cells. CD8 T cells were enriched with RosetteSep CD8+ T Cell Enrichment Cocktail and Ficoll-Paque, followed by ACK red cell lysis. Library creation used PCR. The listed sequencing device is NextSeq 500. Preparation of bulk TCR libraries followed a previously described approach, with the TCR primers listed in Table S5. Total RNA was purified with the Qiagen AllPrep DNA/RNA kit. Before any analysis, reads coming from multiple sequencing runs of the same library were combined into one pool. As for how the authors treated the data: Reads were retained only if their TCR constant sequence matched exactly, and those retained reads were trimmed to 150 nt and grouped according to their 12-nt molecular barcodes. Reads inside each barcode group were sub-clustered using a 15% Levenshtein threshold, and a quality-weighted consensus sequence was constructed for each RNA molecule. Non-functional sequences were filtered out, along with any lower-count sequence sitting one edit away from another sequence. Based on fitting two negative binomial distributions, any barcode sub-cluster with under 20% of the maximum read count was discarded. TCRdb reanalyzed the raw reads on its own, using fastp at Q25 for trimming and MiXCR for clone calling, and kept in-frame beta chains. Each entry merges the rows of one CDR3 protein and shows their most common DNA and genes. These V and J calls are TCRdb output, not the study's own analysis. The sample table records some 580,000 distinct CDR3 sequences; about 25% of these occur just once. Together, the top ten hold 0.75% to 0.8% of the sample.

Recombination joined TRBV30 with TRBJ1-3; the D gene assignment is ambiguous. Sequencing used naive CD8+ T cells from blood, with Jurkat cell RNA spiked in. The meaning of the sample's cell subset or site label: FACS-sorted CD8+CD4-CCR7+CD45RA+ naive T cells. The TCR was taken from a human donor in good health. Some libraries in this study had Jurkat cell RNA spiked in. The nucleotides are TGTGCCTGGAATGACGGGGATGGAAACACCATATATTTT. The translation is CAWNDGDGNTIYF.